This paragraph covers one T cell receptor beta chain sequence. TCRdb's table, derived via immunoSEQ multiplex PCR, lists solely in-frame clones and lacks some. The repertoire includes 2 million to 2.5 million clones, about 95% of them detected once, and 0.1% to 0.15% sits in the top ten. The sample belongs to a study of shared clonotypes between healthy human individuals. Germline CDR1 SEHNR, CDR2 FQNEAQ (reference sequence). CDR3 size: 14 residues. The ends were cut back, 4 bases at V and 4 bases at J, with 11 bases in the middle. The rearrangement joins TRBV7-9 to TRBJ1-5, with D maybe TRBD1 (6 bases). This clonotype was sampled from a young man in good health. The sample consisted of naive CD4+ T cells sorted from blood. Described subset: CD45RA+ positively selected. The CDR3 loop is CASSSDRENQPQHF. The CDR3 bases are TGTGCCAGCAGCTCGGACAGAGAAAATCAGCCCCAGCATTTT.